The rows below give T cell receptor beta chains drawn from one sample of a study of shared clonotypes between healthy human individuals. Sequenced by immunoSEQ multiplex PCR; TCRdb stores in-frame clones only, minus some. The sample holds millions of clones, about 94% seen once. The specimen was naive CD8+ T cells sorted from blood. These receptors originate from a young man in good health. Each CDR3 is given without its conserved first and last residue. The D gene is left open where the match is weak.

J gene,V gene,D gene,CDR3 protein
TRBJ2-7,TRBV5-1,NA,ASSFRGPYEQY
TRBJ1-1,TRBV4-1,TRBD1,ASSPKNRGLGTEAF
TRBJ1-2,TRBV9,NA,ASSPFPADYGYT
TRBJ2-1,TRBV4-1,NA,ASSQVGQGLDEQF
TRBJ1-6,TRBV7-8,NA,ASSSGLRSSYNSPLH
TRBJ1-1,TRBV5-1,NA,ASSLLGNTEAF
TRBJ1-3,TRBV6-1,TRBD1,ASQDRGNTIY
TRBJ1-5,TRBV2,TRBD1,ASSDGRGKAQPQH
TRBJ2-1,TRBV4-1,NA,ASSQGSGDNEQF
TRBJ2-5,TRBV29-1,NA,SAAGGQETQY
TRBJ2-3,TRBV6-5,NA,ASSPSGLGTDTQY
TRBJ2-7,TRBV6-4,TRBD2,ASSLPSGRTVSEQY
TRBJ1-2,TRBV29-1,NA,SVDRAGDYGYT
TRBJ2-7,TRBV6-1,NA,ASSELRTEFYEQY
TRBJ2-3,TRBV2,TRBD2,ASRGTSGRRDTQY
TRBJ1-1,TRBV29-1,TRBD1,SVGVGDRGREAF
TRBJ1-2,TRBV7-9,NA,ASSFIAQANYGYT